The 27 T cell receptor beta chains in this list originate from one sample, sequenced in a study of blood T cell repertoires in COVID-19. Clones were read by immunoSEQ multiplex PCR, and TCRdb kept only the in-frame ones, dropping some. Of 190,000 or so clones in the sample, just under 85% are singletons; the top ten hold 6.9%. The sequenced sample was peripheral blood. The receptors were gathered from a human donor with acute or convalescent COVID-19. The donor label of this sample is uncertain.

Only a few counts were recorded for this clone. V usage is TRBV7-3 and J usage is TRBJ1-6; D call uncertain. Germline V lookup: CDR1 SGHTA, CDR2 FQGTGA. Trimming removed 2 bases from V and 9 bases from J, with 14 bases in between. The CDR3 consists of 15 residues. The CDR3 sequence is CASSLFPAGGSPLHF. The CDR3 region has the DNA TGTGCCAGCAGCTTATTTCCGGCTGGAGGTTCACCCCTCCACTTT.

A single count supports this clone. The CDR3 DNA reads TGTGCCAGCAGTGGATCCCCCTGGGACAGGGGGTACAATCAGCCCCAGCATTTT. Protein: CASSGSPWDRGYNQPQHF. The chain employs TRBV6-6 and TRBJ1-5, with TRBD1 matching over 11 bases. Per germline, CDR1 MNHNY and CDR2 SVGAGI (reference sequence). Trimming at V came to 5 bases and at J to 3 bases, leaving 12 bases not matched to a gene. The CDR3 runs 18 residues.

The CDR3 nucleotides read TGTGCCAGTAACTCCCCGGGACAGGGATCCGAGCAGTACTTC. It yields the protein CASNSPGQGSEQYF. The chain recombines TRBV19 with TRBJ2-7; 9 positions agree with TRBD1. V was pared by 7 bases and J by 6 bases, with 10 bases of the junction left unmatched. The CDR3 is 14 residues long. Germline CDR1 is LNHDA and CDR2 is SQIVND (reference sequence).

This chain joins TRBV7-6 and TRBJ2-5, with 8 bases that match TRBD2. V lost 5 bases and J lost 5; bases outside the gene matches: 16. This CDR3 has 17 residues. Germline CDR1 SGHVS, CDR2 FNYEAQ. The CDR3 DNA reads TGTGCCAGCAGCCGTAATAATGCGGGAGGAATGGCGGAGACCCAGTACTTC. This sequence encodes CASSRNNAGGMAETQYF.

The J gene is TRBJ1-1, the V gene TRBV30; no clear D. V gave up 0 bases and J gave up 3 bases, with 11 bases separating them. Germline values: CDR1 GTSNPN, CDR2 SVGIG (reference sequence). The CDR3 is 14 residues long. CDR3 nucleotide sequence: TGTGCCTGGAGTGTACCCACCAGGTACACTGAAGCTTTCTTT. This translates into CAWSVPTRYTEAFF. The full variable domain, in which reference TRBV30 and TRBJ1-1 provide the parts outside the CDR3, is SQTIHQWPATLVQPVGSPLSLECTVEGTSNPNLYWYRQAAGRGLQLLFYSVGIGQISSEVPQNLSASRPQDRQFILSSKKLLLSDSGFYLCAWSVPTRYTEAFFGQGTRLTVV.

V gene TRBV11-1 combines with J gene TRBJ2-6; a possible D gene is TRBD2 (5 bases). Germline values: CDR1 SGHAT, CDR2 FQDESV (reference sequence). Trimming took 3 bases from V and 0 from J, leaving 6 bases between them. CDR3 length equals 15 residues. The CDR3 DNA is TGTGCCAGCAGCTTCGGGGTCTCTGGGGCCAACGTCCTGACTTTC. Its protein product is CASSFGVSGANVLTF.

The rearrangement joins TRBV7-2 to TRBJ2-5; 11 nucleotides match TRBD2. Germline CDR1 is SGHTA and CDR2 is FQGNSA. J lost 1 base, V lost 1 base, and 2 bases had no gene match. The CDR3 consists of 16 residues. The CDR3 DNA reads as TGTGCCAGCAGCTTAGGGACTAGCGGGTCCCAAGAGACCCAGTACTTC. Protein product: CASSLGTSGSQETQYF.

The chain recombines TRBV10-3 with TRBJ2-1; D perhaps matches TRBD1 (5 bases). Germline CDR1 is ENHRY and CDR2 is SYGVKD. The CDR3 spans 13 residues. Trimming removed 5 bases at V and 8 bases at J, with 13 bases between. The CDR3 loop reads CAISPVGLDEQFF. The CDR3 nucleotides are TGTGCCATCAGTCCCGTGGGGCTGGATGAGCAGTTCTTC.

The J gene is TRBJ2-2, the V gene TRBV5-6; no reliable D call. The CDR3 runs to 14 residues. Germline values: CDR1 SGHDT, CDR2 YYEEEE. Trimming shortened V by 2 bases and J by 1 base, and 6 bases separated the two germline ends. For the CDR3, the DNA is TGTGCCAGCAGCTTACGACTGAACACCGGGGAGCTGTTTTTT. Encoded protein: CASSLRLNTGELFF.

The chain uses TRBV9 and TRBJ1-4; D possibly corresponds to TRBD1 (6 bases). This CDR3 is 14 amino acids long. The ends were cut back, 6 bases at V and 4 bases at J, with 13 bases in the middle. The germline V gene has CDR1 SGDLS and CDR2 YYNGEE. DNA for the CDR3: TGTGCCAGCAACTCAGGGGCGGTTAATGAAAAACTGTTTTTT. Its translation: CASNSGAVNEKLFF.

This clone was found once. The CDR3 nucleotides are TGTGCCAGCAGCGTAGGGTTGCTAGCGGGGGCCTACGAGCAGTACTTC. As protein: CASSVGLLAGAYEQYF. The chain is built from TRBV9 and TRBJ2-7; 10 bases fit TRBD2. This CDR3 region has 16 residues. V shed 0 bases, J shed 2 bases, and the junction held 5 bases outside the gene matches. The germline V gene encodes CDR1 SGDLS and CDR2 YYNGEE.

The chain employs TRBV4-1 and TRBJ2-7; D is unclear. Trimming stripped 4 bases from V and 0 bases from J, with 10 bases between. The length of the CDR3 is 14 residues. Germline CDR1 is MGHRA and CDR2 is YSYEKL. The CDR3 is CASSLTQTSYEQYF. As DNA, the CDR3 is TGCGCCAGCAGCCTAACACAAACCTCCTACGAGCAGTACTTC.

This clone was picked up a small number of times. The chain has TRBV5-4 and TRBJ1-2; 8 bases align to TRBD1. Germline V lookup: CDR1 SGHNT, CDR2 YYREEE (reference sequence). The CDR3 extends over 15 amino acids. The V segment lost 0 bases and the J segment 7 bases; nucleotides outside the gene matches: 8. The CDR3 protein is CASSLVQGGSSGYTF. In DNA form, the CDR3 reads TGTGCCAGCAGCTTGGTACAGGGGGGATCCTCTGGCTACACCTTC.

This rearrangement joins TRBV10-1 to TRBJ2-1; 8 positions match TRBD2. Unmatched junction bases numbered 5, after V lost 7 bases and J lost 0 bases. CDR3 length equals 15 residues. Germline V gives CDR1 WNHNN, CDR2 SYGVQD (reference sequence). The CDR3 coding sequence is TGCGCCAGCACCCTACTAGCGGTCTCCTACAATGAGCAGTTCTTC. Its protein product is CASTLLAVSYNEQFF.

The rearrangement uses TRBV3-1 (or the pseudogene TRBV3-2) and TRBJ1-5; 7 bases fit TRBD1. Losses at the gene ends were 4 bases for V and 5 bases for J; bases not matched to a gene: 8. Germline CDR1 is LGHDT and CDR2 is YNNKEL (reference sequence). The CDR3 is 15 amino acids. The CDR3 DNA reads TGTGCCAGCAGCCTCCCGGGACAGCCACATCAGCCCCAGCATTTT. Residues: CASSLPGQPHQPQHF.

This sequence joins TRBV7-9 and TRBJ2-3, with TRBD1 identical over 7 bases. Germline V lookup: CDR1 SEHNR, CDR2 FQNEAQ (reference sequence). V dropped 4 bases and J dropped 6; count of bases not matched to a gene: 7. The CDR3 covers 14 residues. CDR3 loop: CASSSSEGGDTQYF. In DNA, the CDR3 is TGTGCCAGCAGCTCTTCCGAAGGGGGCGATACGCAGTATTTT.

This chain links TRBV27 with TRBJ2-1; possible D gene TRBD2, 6 bases. V was pared by 2 bases and J by 0 bases, with 11 bases between. This CDR3 is 16 amino acids long. Germline loops: CDR1 MNHEY, CDR2 SMNVEV (reference sequence). DNA of the CDR3: TGTGCCAGCAGTTTAAGGCTAGCGAACTCCTACAATGAGCAGTTCTTC. Protein product: CASSLRLANSYNEQFF.

V is TRBV7-2 and J is TRBJ2-2; D is possibly TRBD1 (6 bases). Germline CDR1 reads SGHTA; CDR2 reads FQGNSA. The CDR3 contains 13 residues. Trimming removed 3 bases from V and 6 bases from J, with 8 bases in between. The DNA for the CDR3 is TGTGCCAGCAGCTTTTACAGGGCCGGGGAGCTGTTTTTT. It is translated as CASSFYRAGELFF.

This chain joins TRBV24-1 and TRBJ2-5; 11 nucleotides agree with TRBD2. This CDR3 is built from 17 residues. The germline CDR1 and CDR2 sequences are KGHDR and SFDVKD. V was clipped by 0 bases and J by 5 bases; unmatched bases: 7. CDR3 sequence (DNA): TGTGCCACCAGTGATTTGGGACTAGCGGGTTCCAAGGAGACCCAGTACTTC. It specifies CATSDLGLAGSKETQYF.

V gene TRBV5-8 combines with J gene TRBJ2-1; the match to TRBD1 covers 12 bases. CDR3 length: 15 residues. Looked up from germline, CDR1 is SGHTS and CDR2 is YDEGEE. Germline trimming cut 4 bases from V and 6 bases from J; bases unmatched to any gene: 5. The CDR3 coding sequence is TGTGCCAGCAGCCTCCGGGACAGGGGGCCCAATGAGCAGTTCTTC. This translates into CASSLRDRGPNEQFF.

The chain employs TRBV6-1 and TRBJ2-1; TRBD1 might be the D (5 bases). Between the trimmed V and J ends, which lost 3 bases and 9 bases, there was a span of 9 bases. There are 12 residues in the CDR3. Germline V gene sequence: CDR1 MNHNS, CDR2 SASEGT. The CDR3 region is CASSDDRGEQFF. The CDR3 DNA is TGTGCCAGCAGTGACGACAGAGGTGAGCAGTTCTTC.

V is TRBV30 and J is TRBJ2-5, with D possibly being TRBD2 (5 bases). The CDR3 runs to 14 residues. The V gene's germline CDR1 is GTSNPN and CDR2 SVGIG (reference sequence). V was pared by 0 bases and J by 5 bases, with 13 bases between. The CDR3 DNA follows: TGTGCCTGGAGTGTACGAGGGAGTGGGGAGACCCAGTACTTC. Its protein product is CAWSVRGSGETQYF.

CDR3 region: CASSLRQANEQFF. CDR3 bases: TGTGCCAGCAGCTTACGACAGGCCAATGAGCAGTTCTTC. This rearrangement joins TRBV7-2 to TRBJ2-1; perhaps TRBD1 as D (6 bases). There are 13 residues in the CDR3. Trimming took off 2 bases at V and 6 bases at J, with 8 bases between the two ends. Germline loops: CDR1 SGHTA, CDR2 FQGNSA.

This clone has just one count. The chain has TRBV7-2 and TRBJ2-5, with 11 bases identical to TRBD2. J was trimmed by 2 bases and V by 1 base; bases with no gene match: 3. The CDR3 spans 16 residues. CDR1 SGHTA and CDR2 FQGNSA come from the germline V gene. CDR3 in amino acids: CASSLGVAGGQETQYF. The CDR3 nucleotides read TGTGCCAGCAGCTTAGGGGTAGCGGGAGGGCAAGAGACCCAGTACTTC.

The chain uses TRBV5-1 and TRBJ1-6, with D possibly being TRBD1 (5 bases). Trimming removed 2 bases at V and 5 bases at J, with 8 bases between. The CDR3 is 14 amino acids. Germline CDR1 and CDR2: SGHRS and YFSETQ. The DNA for the CDR3 is TGCGCCAGCAGCTTCCGACAGAATAATTCACCCCTCCACTTT. Residues: CASSFRQNNSPLHF.

This clone was observed once. The chain employs TRBV29-1 and TRBJ1-6, with D unclear. The length of the CDR3 is 14 residues. The germline V gene has CDR1 SQVTM and CDR2 ANQGSEA. Trimming removed 6 bases at V and 2 bases at J, with 11 bases between. The CDR3 loop is CSVRWSPYNSPLHF. The CDR3 DNA follows: TGCAGCGTCCGCTGGAGCCCCTATAATTCACCCCTCCACTTT.

The V gene is TRBV29-1, the J gene TRBJ2-3, with TRBD1 identical over 10 bases. The V and J ends lost 6 bases and 1 base, in that order; junction bases with no gene match: 1. CDR3 size: 13 residues. The germline gives CDR1 SQVTM, CDR2 ANQGSEA. The CDR3 here is CSVGTGGTDTQYF. In DNA, the CDR3 is TGCAGCGTAGGGACAGGGGGCACAGATACGCAGTATTTT.